This TCR beta chain was recovered during a study of CD8 T cells in ankylosing spondylitis. CDR3 length: 16 residues. V was shortened by 8 bases and J by 7 bases, with 25 bases between the two germline ends. Germline assignment: CDR1 SGHRS and CDR2 YFSETQ. TCRdb called the 5' RACE reads again in MiXCR, with one record for every CDR3 protein. The repertoire holds some 130,000 distinct CDR3 sequences, approximately 9.2% seen once, with about 7.1% in the top ten. In its sample, this clonotype was seen a few times. Its antigen remains unidentified. Study-level findings and limits: Before this, some motif variants had been reported in reactive arthritis synovial fluid and blood.

The chain employs TRBV5-1 and TRBJ2-1; maybe TRBD2 (7 bases). The sequencing sample was made of synovial fluid, either unsorted or a sorted T cell fraction (not recorded which). The TCR comes from a male donor with ankylosing spondylitis. CDR3 bases: TGCGCCAGTGGGGGCTTATTAGGGCGGGAGAAGAATGAGCAGTTCTTC. Amino acid sequence: CASGGLLGREKNEQFF. Full variable domain (missing parts from reference TRBV5-1 and TRBJ2-1): KAGVTQTPRYLIKTRGQQVTLSCSPISGHRSVSWYQQTPGQGLQFLFEYFSETQRNKGNFPGRFSGRQFSNSRSEMNVSTLELGDSALYLCASGGLLGREKNEQFFGPGTRLTVL.